This T cell receptor beta chain was identified in a study of shared clonotypes between healthy human individuals. Overall study results and limits: In a handful of donors, around 5.5% of naive CD4 clonotypes appeared in common. The diversity represented, both genetic and in exposure history, was limited by few donors.

Only Caucasian adults living in Nashville, Tennessee made up the donor group. Germline loops: CDR1 SGHNT, CDR2 YENEEA. The CDR3 runs 14 residues. Trimming pared 1 base from V and 9 bases from J, leaving 13 bases between. The table lists this clone with a few counts. Its target is unknown. An even split of each subset's genomic DNA across several immunoSEQ plates was performed. Profiled with immunoSEQ multiplex PCR; TCRdb holds only in-frame clones, not every one. The sample includes 2 million to 2.5 million clones, about nine tenths of them seen just once. Sequenced sample: naive CD4+ T cells from PBMCs. Regarding subset: CD45RA+ positively selected. The TCR sequence derives from a man between 18 and 29 years old in good health. Some clones in this sample may be carry-over from other donors' samples. The chain is built from TRBV11-3 and TRBJ2-1, with a possible D match to TRBD1 (6 bases). In DNA form, the CDR3 reads TGTGCCAGCAGCTTAGGTTACAGGGAGAGTGAGCAGTTCTTC. Its protein product is CASSLGYRESEQFF.